One sample yielded the 13 T cell receptor beta chains listed below, sequenced in a study of long-term antiretroviral therapy in people with HIV. immunoSEQ v3.0 was run at survey level. The protocol was immunoSEQ multiplex PCR, while the TCRdb copy is restricted to in-frame clones and leaves out a portion. The data hold 20,000 or so clones, with about nine tenths observed a single time. Sequencing was performed on unsorted PBMCs, taken 0.2 years before starting antiretroviral therapy. These receptors all come from a man between 18 and 29 years old with HIV.

This sequence joins TRBV5-6 and TRBJ1-4; D is undetermined. This CDR3 region has 12 residues. CDR1 and CDR2 from the germline V gene are SGHDT and YYEEEE. The ends were cut back, 3 bases at V and 8 bases at J, with 8 bases in the middle. The CDR3 DNA is TGTGCCAGCAGCTCCTGGCCCGAAAAACTGTTTTTT. This translates into CASSSWPEKLFF. Filled out from reference TRBV5-6 and TRBJ1-4, the complete variable domain reads DAGVTQSPTHLIKTRGQQVTLRCSPKSGHDTVSWYQQALGQGPQFIFQYYEEEERQRGNFPDRFSGHQFPNYSSELNVNALLLGDSALYLCASSSWPEKLFFGSGTQLSVL.

The chain combines TRBV2 with TRBJ2-7, with D possibly being TRBD2 (7 bases). Trimming took 6 bases from V and 3 from J, leaving 15 bases between them. The CDR3 consists of 14 residues. Germline-derived CDR1 and CDR2 are SNHLY and FYNNEI. The CDR3 DNA reads as TGTGCCAGCAGCGGAGGGAGGGGGGTCTACGAGCAGTACTTC. Encoded protein: CASSGGRGVYEQYF.

The rearrangement uses TRBV7-9 and TRBJ1-1; no firm D call. This CDR3 has 12 residues. Trimming left V 6 bases short and J 5 bases short, with 10 bases between. The germline V gene encodes CDR1 SEHNR and CDR2 FQNEAQ (reference sequence). The CDR3 DNA sequence: TGTGCCAGCAGGACTCAGAGGACTGAAGCTTTCTTT. This codes for CASRTQRTEAFF.

This chain links TRBV14 with TRBJ1-3; D is unresolved. V lost 0 bases and J 3 bases, leaving 9 bases between the germline ends. CDR1 and CDR2 from the germline V gene are SGHDN and FVKESK. The CDR3 length is 15 residues. The DNA for the CDR3 is TGTGCCAGCAGCCAAGAACGAGGTAGTGGAAACACCATATATTTT. Its protein product is CASSQERGSGNTIYF.

V usage is TRBV6-5 and J usage is TRBJ1-2, with a tentative D call TRBD1 (6 bases). V shed 5 bases and J shed 0 bases, with 10 bases lying between them. The germline V gene has CDR1 MNHEY and CDR2 SVGAGI. The CDR3 sequence is 14 residues long. The CDR3 DNA reads as TGTGCCAGCAGTCCGGACAGAGCTAACTATGGCTACACCTTC. It is translated as CASSPDRANYGYTF.

This sequence joins TRBV6-5 and TRBJ2-4; D is uncertain. V lost 0 bases, J lost 7 bases, and 10 bases lay in between. The germline V gene encodes CDR1 MNHEY and CDR2 SVGAGI. The CDR3 is made up of 14 amino acids. CDR3 DNA sequence: TGTGCCAGCAGTTACTCGAGCTCGCAGAACATTCAGTACTTC. It translates to CASSYSSSQNIQYF.

The rearrangement links TRBV23-1 to TRBJ1-5, with D unresolved. TRBV23-1 is known as an ORF, though its function is uncertain. Trimming took off 8 bases at V and 0 bases at J, with 23 bases between the two ends. This CDR3 contains 18 residues. In DNA, the CDR3 is TGCGCCAGCCGTAAGGGATGGCAGGAGAAGGTTAGCAATCAGCCCCAGCATTTT. Translated, it gives CASRKGWQEKVSNQPQHF.

CDR3 in amino acids: CASSHDVVSYNSPLHF. The DNA of the CDR3 is TGCGCCAGCAGCCATGACGTTGTCTCCTATAATTCACCCCTCCACTTT. This chain links TRBV4-1 with TRBJ1-6; D gene ambiguous. Germline V gene sequence: CDR1 MGHRA, CDR2 YSYEKL. The CDR3 has 16 residues. The ends were cut back, 3 bases at V and 0 bases at J, with 9 bases in the middle.

The V gene is TRBV18, the J gene TRBJ2-1; D not certain. Trimming cost V 3 bases and J 6 bases, with 30 bases left between them. Per germline, CDR1 KGHSH and CDR2 LQKENI. The CDR3 totals 20 residues. CDR3 coding DNA: TGTGCCAGCTCACCCCTCAAAGGCCTCCCGGTTGGTTCGCTCCCCAATGAGCAGTTCTTC. Protein product: CASSPLKGLPVGSLPNEQFF.

The chain recombines TRBV27 with TRBJ1-1; D gene unclear. V was clipped by 0 bases and J by 0 bases, with 8 bases between them. The CDR3 has 15 residues. Germline V gene lookup returns CDR1 MNHEY and CDR2 SMNVEV (reference sequence). CDR3 in amino acids: CASSLSQVMNTEAFF. The CDR3 bases are TGTGCCAGCAGTTTATCGCAGGTCATGAACACTGAAGCTTTCTTT.

This clone counts as large. V gene TRBV9 combines with J gene TRBJ1-1, with a weak D call TRBD1 (5 bases). Germline V gives CDR1 SGDLS, CDR2 YYNGEE. The CDR3 sequence is 14 residues long. The V end lost 2 bases, the J end lost 0 bases, and 8 bases lay between the germline ends. CDR3 sequence: CASSVGGVNTEAFF. Written as DNA, the CDR3 is TGTGCCAGCAGCGTGGGGGGAGTGAACACTGAAGCTTTCTTT.

The chain uses TRBV30 and TRBJ2-7; the match to TRBD1 covers 8 bases. V was pared by 3 bases and J by 4 bases, with 8 bases of the junction left unmatched. The CDR3 runs 14 residues. Germline V gene sequence: CDR1 GTSNPN, CDR2 SVGIG (reference sequence). CDR3 region: CAWSRTGNRYEQYF. The DNA for the CDR3 is TGTGCCTGGAGCAGGACAGGGAATAGGTACGAGCAGTACTTC.

The chain joins TRBV7-9 to TRBJ1-3; D is unclear. Trimming removed 7 bases at V and 1 base at J, with 11 bases between. Germline V lookup: CDR1 SEHNR, CDR2 FQNEAQ (reference sequence). The CDR3 runs to 14 residues. The CDR3 DNA follows: TGTGCCAGCACCCTAGGCAGTTCTGGAAACACCATATATTTT. This sequence encodes CASTLGSSGNTIYF.